This T cell receptor (beta chain) was found in a study of shared clonotypes between healthy human individuals. Regarding the study as a whole: Memory subsets had estimated richness that was generally smaller than that of naive subsets.

Deep was the level used in running the assay. Several immunoSEQ 96-well plates shared each subset's DNA, each plate a replicate. Each PCR replicate from the sorted subsets contained 150 to 200 ng DNA, which is some 32,000 T cell genomes. TCRdb keeps only in-frame clones here, not all; method: immunoSEQ multiplex PCR. The sample consists of about 660,000 clones, around two thirds of them appearing once. V lost 4 bases and J lost 5, with 8 bases in between. CDR3 size: 12 residues. Germline loops: CDR1 ENHRY, CDR2 SYGVKD. To note about this clone: The antigen is unknown.

The chain recombines TRBV10-3 with TRBJ2-5, with D hard to call. This receptor was identified in a woman under 40 in good health. Sequenced input: memory CD4+ T cells sorted from blood. Subset specified: CD45RA-negative fraction. CDR3 amino acids: CAISAVGETQYF. In nucleotides, the CDR3 is TGTGCCATCAGTGCTGTCGGGGAGACCCAGTACTTC.